Below, 30 T cell receptor beta chains from the same sample are listed, as sequenced in a study of blood T cell repertoires in COVID-19. The repertoire was sequenced with immunoSEQ multiplex PCR; TCRdb's copy has only in-frame clones and lacks some. In the table there are fewer than 400,000 clones, about 88% of which are singletons. Material for sequencing was peripheral blood. The receptors shown here come from a human donor in a cohort sampled during active COVID-19.

V is TRBV6-5 and J is TRBJ1-1; D unresolved. Germline CDR1 and CDR2: MNHEY and SVGAGI. Trimming stripped 8 bases from V and 0 bases from J, with 10 bases between. CDR3 length: 13 residues. The CDR3 is CASPGVMNTEAFF. The CDR3 bases are TGTGCCAGCCCCGGTGTTATGAACACTGAAGCTTTCTTT.

The chain employs TRBV3-1 (or the pseudogene TRBV3-2) and TRBJ1-4; possible D gene TRBD1, 5 bases. V was shortened by 5 bases and J by 6 bases, with 10 bases between the two germline ends. Germline V CDR1 and CDR2: LGHDT, YNNKEL (reference sequence). The CDR3 sequence is 13 residues long. The CDR3 reads CASSSRVDEKLFF. As DNA, the CDR3 is TGTGCCAGCAGCTCCAGGGTGGATGAAAAACTGTTTTTT.

The V call is TRBV6-1, the J call TRBJ2-3; D gene uncertain. V lost 2 bases and J lost 5, with 8 bases in between. Per the germline V gene, CDR1 is MNHNS and CDR2 is SASEGT. The CDR3 has 13 amino acids. The CDR3 loop is CASSEPRGDTQYF. In nucleotides, the CDR3 is TGTGCCAGCAGTGAACCCCGCGGAGATACGCAGTATTTT.

V usage is TRBV18 and J usage is TRBJ2-7; 12 nucleotides match TRBD1. The CDR3 runs 17 residues. Germline CDR1 KGHSH, CDR2 LQKENI. V lost 3 bases, J lost 0 bases, and 6 bases stayed unmatched. The CDR3 region has the DNA TGTGCCAGCTCACCGGGGCTGGGACAGGGGGCCTCCTACGAGCAGTACTTC. Translated, it gives CASSPGLGQGASYEQYF. The full variable domain, in which reference TRBV18 and TRBJ2-7 provide the parts outside the CDR3, is NAGVMQNPRHLVRRRGQEARLRCSPMKGHSHVYWYRQLPEEGLKFMVYLQKENIIDESGMPKERFSAEFPKEGPSILRIQQVVRGDSAAYFCASSPGLGQGASYEQYFGPGTRLTVT.

The chain links TRBV6-5 to TRBJ2-5, with a weak D call TRBD1 (6 bases). Germline CDR1 MNHEY, CDR2 SVGAGI. The CDR3 is 14 amino acids. The ends were cut back, 2 bases at V and 1 base at J, with 8 bases in the middle. The CDR3 DNA follows: TGTGCCAGCAGTTACCGGACAGCCCAAGAGACCCAGTACTTC. This gives the protein CASSYRTAQETQYF.

The J gene is TRBJ2-7, the V gene TRBV28; D might be TRBD2 (7 bases). The germline V gene encodes CDR1 MDHEN and CDR2 SYDVKM. V was cut by 4 bases and J by 5 bases, with 24 bases left in between. The CDR3 totals 17 residues. The DNA for the CDR3 is TGTGCCAGCAGTTCTCCCTCGGGGAGGGAAAGGGGGGACGAGCAGTACTTC. This codes for CASSSPSGRERGDEQYF.

The rearrangement joins TRBV18 to TRBJ2-1; TRBD2 is a possible D gene (5 bases). The germline gives CDR1 KGHSH, CDR2 LQKENI. V was clipped by 3 bases and J by 2 bases, with 14 bases between them. The CDR3 totals 16 residues. This chain's CDR3 is CASSPATGFTYNEQFF. CDR3 coding DNA: TGTGCCAGCTCACCTGCCACGGGGTTTACCTACAATGAGCAGTTCTTC.

The chain employs TRBV2 and TRBJ2-7; TRBD2 matches at 7 bases. The V and J ends lost 4 bases and 7 bases, in that order; junction bases with no gene match: 13. The CDR3 covers 15 residues. CDR1 is SNHLY and CDR2 is FYNNEI in the germline V gene. The CDR3 region has the DNA TGTGCCAGCAGTGGCCCTAAGCGGGATCCCCTGGAGCAGTACTTC. This codes for CASSGPKRDPLEQYF.

The CDR3 reads CASSRIAGGRSETQYF. The CDR3 coding sequence is TGTGCCAGCAGCCGTATAGCGGGGGGGCGGTCAGAGACCCAGTACTTC. This chain connects TRBV7-2 to TRBJ2-5; 11 positions agree with TRBD2. Per germline, CDR1 SGHTA and CDR2 FQGNSA. This CDR3 contains 16 residues. Trimming took 5 bases from V and 4 from J; bases not matched to a gene: 9.

The V call is TRBV4-1, the J call TRBJ2-7; no clear D. Per the germline V gene, CDR1 is MGHRA and CDR2 is YSYEKL. The CDR3 has 14 residues. The V end was cut by 3 bases, the J end by 3 bases, with 12 bases between. CDR3 in DNA: TGCGCCAGCAGCCACGTCGCAGGAAGCTACGAGCAGTACTTC. This sequence encodes CASSHVAGSYEQYF.

The count of this clone is one. The J gene is TRBJ2-5, the V gene TRBV27; 8 bases align to TRBD2. The germline V gene encodes CDR1 MNHEY and CDR2 SMNVEV (reference sequence). The V gene end was trimmed by 2 bases and the J gene end by 5 bases; junction bases not matched to a gene: 4. This CDR3 region has 14 residues. The CDR3 loop reads CASSLGLASETQYF. The CDR3 DNA reads as TGTGCCAGCAGTTTAGGACTAGCTAGCGAGACCCAGTACTTC.

J is TRBJ2-6 and V is TRBV7-9, with 7 bases aligning to TRBD2. CDR3 length: 17 residues. V was clipped by 5 bases and J by 2 bases; unmatched bases: 9. The germline V gene has CDR1 SEHNR and CDR2 FQNEAQ (reference sequence). CDR3 sequence reads: CASSVRRGVAGANVLTF. The CDR3 nucleotides read TGTGCCAGCAGCGTTCGACGGGGGGTCGCTGGGGCCAACGTCCTGACTTTC.

The chain is built from TRBV5-1 and TRBJ2-7; tentatively, D is TRBD2 (5 bases). The CDR3 extends over 14 amino acids. Per germline, CDR1 SGHRS and CDR2 YFSETQ. V was clipped by 0 bases and J by 7 bases, with 14 bases between them. CDR3 nucleotide sequence: TGCGCCAGCAGCTTGGTCGGGCCGGGGATGGAGCAGTACTTC. This sequence encodes CASSLVGPGMEQYF.

This clone occurred a few times. This sequence joins TRBV11-2 and TRBJ1-2, with unresolved D. This CDR3 contains 14 residues. The V and J ends lost 2 bases and 2 bases respectively, with 9 bases between them. Germline V gene data show CDR1 as SGHAT and CDR2 as FQNNGV. In DNA, the CDR3 is TGTGCCAGCAGCTTAAGGACGGGGAACTATGGCTACACCTTC. Translated, it gives CASSLRTGNYGYTF.

This clone turned up a few times. The chain has TRBV6-6 and TRBJ2-7; D possibly corresponds to TRBD1 (5 bases). Germline CDR1 is MNHNY and CDR2 is SVGAGI (reference sequence). CDR3 length: 12 amino acids. The CDR3: CATYQGHYEQYF. CDR3 in DNA: TGTGCAACTTACCAGGGCCACTACGAGCAGTACTTC.

This clone was seen a few times. V gene TRBV2 combines with J gene TRBJ2-1; the D gene is possibly TRBD1 (5 bases). Germline loops: CDR1 SNHLY, CDR2 FYNNEI. The CDR3 totals 14 residues. Trimming took 4 bases from V and 8 from J, leaving 15 bases between them. The CDR3 DNA follows: TGTGCCAGCAGTGTAAGGGGTAGCAGCGATGAGCAGTTCTTC. This encodes CASSVRGSSDEQFF.

V is TRBV19 and J is TRBJ1-5, with D possibly TRBD1 on 5 matching bases. The CDR3 has 15 amino acids. Per the germline V gene, CDR1 is LNHDA and CDR2 is SQIVND (reference sequence). Between the trimmed V and J ends, which lost 6 bases and 0 bases, there was a span of 12 bases. The CDR3 bases are TGTGCCAGTAGGGGGCGTGGAGATAGCAATCAGCCCCAGCATTTT. Translation: CASRGRGDSNQPQHF. The entire variable domain, with the rest obtained from reference TRBV19 and TRBJ1-5, is as follows: DGGITQSPKYLFRKEGQNVTLSCEQNLNHDAMYWYRQDPGQGLRLIYYSQIVNDFQKGDIAEGYSVSREKKESFPLTVTSAQKNPTAFYLCASRGRGDSNQPQHFGDGTRLSIL.

The chain combines TRBV29-1 with TRBJ2-7, with a weak D call TRBD1 (6 bases). V dropped 3 bases and J dropped 2 bases, with 17 bases sitting between them. CDR1 and CDR2 (germline): SQVTM, ANQGSEA. The CDR3 runs 15 residues. CDR3 coding DNA: TGCAGCGTTGAGAAACAGGGTTTCGGCACCTACGAGCAGTACTTC. Protein sequence: CSVEKQGFGTYEQYF.

This clone occurred once. The gene calls are TRBV30 and TRBJ2-3, with 9 bases identical to TRBD1. This CDR3 comprises 14 residues. From germline, CDR1 is GTSNPN and CDR2 SVGIG (reference sequence). Trimming took 2 bases from V and 3 from J; bases not matched to a gene: 3. Here the CDR3 reads CAWSIGQGTDTQYF. CDR3 DNA: TGTGCCTGGAGTATAGGACAGGGGACAGATACGCAGTATTTT.

The chain joins TRBV5-4 to TRBJ1-3; 8 bases are shared with TRBD1. Germline CDR1 is SGHNT and CDR2 is YYREEE (reference sequence). The CDR3 runs to 15 residues. Trimming removed 4 bases from V and 2 bases from J; junction bases left unmatched: 5. The DNA for the CDR3 is TGTGCCAGCAGCGCAGGGGGCATGACTGGAAACACCATATATTTT. Translated, it gives CASSAGGMTGNTIYF. Full variable domain (rest looked up from reference TRBV5-4 and TRBJ1-3): ETGVTQSPTHLIKTRGQQVTLRCSSQSGHNTVSWYQQALGQGPQFIFQYYREEENGRGNFPPRFSGLQFPNYSSELNVNALELDDSALYLCASSAGGMTGNTIYFGEGSWLTVV.

This chain joins TRBV5-4 and TRBJ2-3; 8 nucleotides align to TRBD2. CDR1 and CDR2 from the germline V gene are SGHNT and YYREEE (reference sequence). V was clipped by 4 bases and J by 11 bases; unmatched bases: 12. The CDR3 has 14 amino acids. The chain's CDR3 is CASSPFRGAGGQYF. CDR3 DNA: TGTGCCAGCAGCCCGTTTAGGGGTGCGGGGGGGCAGTATTTT.

The chain couples TRBV6-6 to TRBJ2-5, with 11 bases matching TRBD2. V lost 2 bases and J lost 4; bases outside the gene matches: 3. This CDR3 region has 15 residues. CDR1 is MNHNY, CDR2 SVGAGI, per germline (reference sequence). CDR3 nucleotides: TGTGCCAGCAGTTACACCGGACTAGCGGGAGAGACCCAGTACTTC. Its translation is CASSYTGLAGETQYF.

The genes are TRBV5-1 and TRBJ1-2; TRBD1 might be the D (5 bases). The V and J ends lost 4 bases and 8 bases respectively, with 18 bases between them. The length of the CDR3 is 14 residues. Germline CDR1 and CDR2: SGHRS and YFSETQ. This CDR3 is CASSNRTTGYGYTF. In nucleotides, the CDR3 is TGCGCCAGCAGCAACAGGACAACAGGTTACGGCTACACCTTC.

The chain recombines TRBV4-2 with TRBJ2-1; maybe TRBD2 (5 bases). Germline values: CDR1 LGHNA, CDR2 YNFKEQ. V was cut by 0 bases and J by 2 bases, with 11 bases left in between. The CDR3 loop spans 16 amino acids. The CDR3 DNA is TGTGCCAGCAGCCAAGATTTCGGAGGCGCCTACAATGAGCAGTTCTTC. Amino acid sequence: CASSQDFGGAYNEQFF.

The gene calls are TRBV6-5 and TRBJ1-6; TRBD1 agrees at 8 bases. V was clipped by 7 bases and J by 6 bases; unmatched bases: 8. The CDR3 sequence is 15 residues long. Germline CDR1 is MNHEY and CDR2 is SVGAGI. The chain's CDR3 is CASTLRGPGNSPLHF. CDR3 coding DNA: TGTGCCAGCACACTCAGGGGGCCCGGTAATTCACCCCTCCACTTT.

This clone was observed a single time. This rearrangement joins TRBV11-2 to TRBJ1-2; tentative D call: TRBD1 (6 bases). This CDR3 region has 13 residues. V lost 1 base to trimming and J lost 10 bases, with 13 bases between them. From germline, CDR1 is SGHAT and CDR2 FQNNGV. The CDR3 DNA sequence: TGTGCCAGCAGCTTAGCAGGGGACCTTCTCTACACCTTC. Its translation is CASSLAGDLLYTF.

This clone was observed a handful of times. The V and J genes are TRBV4-1 and TRBJ1-1, with D unresolved. The CDR3 sequence is 17 residues long. V lost 1 base to trimming and J lost 0 bases, with 15 bases between them. The V gene's germline CDR1 is MGHRA and CDR2 YSYEKL. This CDR3 is CASSQGLKLPMNTEAFF. The DNA for the CDR3 is TGCGCCAGCAGCCAAGGATTGAAACTGCCTATGAACACTGAAGCTTTCTTT.

This clone was observed a handful of times. The chain has TRBV27 and TRBJ1-1; D is possibly TRBD1 (5 bases). The CDR3 covers 18 residues. V was pared by 5 bases and J by 2 bases, with 24 bases between. Germline V gene data show CDR1 as MNHEY and CDR2 as SMNVEV (reference sequence). CDR3 nucleotide sequence: TGTGCCAGCAGTCAGTCCCCCCCACAGGAGGGTATAAACACTGAAGCTTTCTTT. Protein product: CASSQSPPQEGINTEAFF.

The V call is TRBV4-2, the J call TRBJ2-2; 9 bases fit TRBD2. CDR1 is LGHNA, CDR2 YNFKEQ, per germline. J lost 0 bases, V lost 1 base, and 3 bases had no gene match. CDR3 length: 17 amino acids. CDR3 nucleotides: TGTGCCAGCAGCCAAGTACTAGCGGGCCCGAACACCGGGGAGCTGTTTTTT. Protein: CASSQVLAGPNTGELFF.

The chain has TRBV19 and TRBJ2-3, with TRBD1 as a possible D gene (5 bases). This CDR3 has 16 amino acids. Looked up from germline, CDR1 is LNHDA and CDR2 is SQIVND (reference sequence). V dropped 4 bases and J dropped 1 base, with 15 bases sitting between them. CDR3 DNA sequence: TGTGCCAGTAGTAAGGCCAGGGATGAGGGCACAGATACGCAGTATTTT. As protein: CASSKARDEGTDTQYF. Using reference TRBV19 and TRBJ2-3 for the parts outside the CDR3, the full variable domain is DGGITQSPKYLFRKEGQNVTLSCEQNLNHDAMYWYRQDPGQGLRLIYYSQIVNDFQKGDIAEGYSVSREKKESFPLTVTSAQKNPTAFYLCASSKARDEGTDTQYFGPGTRLTVL.